These 19 T cell receptor beta chains share one sample of origin, sequenced in a study of quantifying T cell responses using KT2 cells. Looking at the study overall: cDNA was made from DNase-treated RNA using alpha and beta constant primers.

Each cDNA got a UMI-containing oligo ligated at its 3' end. An equimolar mix of RC1.1 and RC1.2 primed the beta chain across TRBC1 and TRBC2. TCRdb ran MiXCR on the UMI-ligation and nested PCR reads and lists one entry per CDR3 protein. The profile shows tens of thousands of distinct CDR3 sequences, 10% of them singletons. Sequencing used PBMCs spiked with cells of the T cell clone KT2. The source of these receptors is a human donor.

The CDR3 region is CASSQDTLAGDSIQYF. In DNA, the CDR3 is TGTGCCAGCAGCCAAGATACCCTAGCGGGAGACAGCATTCAGTACTTC. The V and J genes are TRBV4-2 and TRBJ2-4, with 10 bases aligning to TRBD2. The CDR3 runs 16 residues. Per the germline V gene, CDR1 is LGHNA and CDR2 is YNFKEQ. J gave up 9 bases and V 0 bases, and 8 bases lay outside the gene matches.

The chain links TRBV5-1 to TRBJ2-7, with 9 bases fitting TRBD2. Unmatched junction bases numbered 8, after V lost 4 bases and J lost 0 bases. The CDR3 is made up of 16 amino acids. The germline gives CDR1 SGHRS, CDR2 YFSETQ. The CDR3 DNA sequence: TGCGCCAGCAGCCTGCAAGCGGGGGGCCGCTCCTACGAGCAGTACTTC. Translation: CASSLQAGGRSYEQYF.

The rearrangement joins TRBV3-1 to TRBJ1-5; D unclear. The CDR3 runs 14 residues. Trimming left V 2 bases short and J 7 bases short, with 12 bases between. The germline V gene has CDR1 LGHDT and CDR2 YNNKEL (reference sequence). The CDR3: CASSQSSRSQPQHF. The CDR3 coding sequence is TGTGCCAGCAGCCAATCATCTCGGTCGCAGCCCCAGCATTTT.

The rearrangement uses TRBV5-1 and TRBJ2-5, with 11 bases fitting TRBD2. The germline gives CDR1 SGHRS, CDR2 YFSETQ. The CDR3 loop spans 15 amino acids. Trimming at V came to 7 bases and at J to 2 bases, leaving 7 bases not matched to a gene. The CDR3 DNA reads as TGCGCCAGCTCTTCGACTAGCGGGACTCAAGAGACCCAGTACTTC. This gives the protein CASSSTSGTQETQYF.

There are many counts of this clonotype. The V call is TRBV6-1, the J call TRBJ1-1; 7 bases line up with TRBD1. There are 14 residues in the CDR3. V gave up 4 bases and J gave up 5 bases; unmatched junction bases: 7. Germline-derived CDR1 and CDR2 are MNHNS and SASEGT. The CDR3 DNA reads as TGTGCCAGCAGTGGGACAGGCCTTGGGACTGAAGCTTTCTTT. This gives the protein CASSGTGLGTEAFF.

The chain has TRBV12-3 or TRBV12-4 and TRBJ2-5; 7 bases fit TRBD1. There are 15 residues in the CDR3. V shed 8 bases, J shed 6 bases, and the junction held 15 bases outside the gene matches. CDR3 residues: CASGLYRGGSKTQYF. CDR3 in DNA: TGTGCCAGCGGGCTTTACAGGGGTGGGAGTAAGACCCAGTACTTC.

This clonotype came up a few times. This chain uses TRBV9 with TRBJ2-7, with D maybe TRBD2 (6 bases). Looked up from germline, CDR1 is SGDLS and CDR2 is YYNGEE. Trimming removed 4 bases from V and 2 bases from J, with 13 bases in between. This CDR3 region has 14 residues. CDR3 sequence (DNA): TGTGCCAGCAGCCCCCTGCGGGAAGCCTACGAGCAGTACTTC. Its protein product is CASSPLREAYEQYF.

This clonotype was seen only a few times. The genes are TRBV12-3 or TRBV12-4 and TRBJ2-1, with D perhaps TRBD1 (6 bases). V was cut by 7 bases and J by 8 bases, with 21 bases left in between. The CDR3 contains 15 residues. CDR3 DNA sequence: TGTGCCAGCATCGAGCGGTCAAGAGGGGGTGATGAGCAGTTCTTC. Its protein product is CASIERSRGGDEQFF.

In this sample, this clonotype turned up a few times. The chain carries TRBV12-5 and TRBJ2-7, with D unclear. Germline-derived CDR1 and CDR2 are LGHNT and FRNRAP. V lost 1 base, J lost 0 bases, and 16 bases lay in between. CDR3 size: 17 residues. The CDR3 loop is CASGLAREHLSSYEQYF. CDR3 nucleotides: TGTGCTAGTGGTTTGGCCCGAGAGCACCTGAGCTCCTACGAGCAGTACTTC.

In this sample, this clonotype turned up many times. The chain has TRBV7-9 and TRBJ1-6; maybe TRBD1 (5 bases). CDR1 and CDR2 (germline): SEHNR, FQNEAQ (reference sequence). The ends were cut back, 6 bases at V and 13 bases at J, with 13 bases in the middle. The CDR3 consists of 12 residues. The CDR3 nucleotides are TGTGCCAGCAGAACCAATGAGGGGCCCCTCCACTTT. Translating it yields CASRTNEGPLHF.

V is TRBV7-6 and J is TRBJ1-1; TRBD1 agrees at 7 bases. CDR1 and CDR2 from the germline V gene are SGHVS and FNYEAQ. V was clipped by 5 bases and J by 1 base; unmatched bases: 19. The CDR3 totals 19 residues. The CDR3 reads CASSPRLIPRTGTNTEAFF. Written as DNA, the CDR3 is TGTGCCAGCAGCCCTCGCCTTATACCTCGGACAGGAACGAACACTGAAGCTTTCTTT.

This clonotype was seen ten or more times. This chain uses TRBV6-5 with TRBJ2-5; D is possibly TRBD1 (7 bases). The length of the CDR3 is 13 residues. Trimming took 6 bases from V and 4 from J, leaving 12 bases between them. The germline gives CDR1 MNHEY, CDR2 SVGAGI. In DNA form, the CDR3 reads TGTGCCAGCAGCTATCAGGGGGGAGAGACCCAGTACTTC. Translation: CASSYQGGETQYF.

J is TRBJ1-5 and V is TRBV2; TRBD1 is a possible D gene (5 bases). Germline V CDR1 and CDR2: SNHLY, FYNNEI. The ends were cut back, 5 bases at V and 7 bases at J, with 12 bases in the middle. The CDR3 has 13 amino acids. CDR3 nucleotides: TGTGCCAGCAGTCCCGACAGATCACAGCCCCAGCATTTT. Encoded protein: CASSPDRSQPQHF.

V usage is TRBV4-1 and J usage is TRBJ1-5; tentatively, D is TRBD1 (6 bases). Germline V CDR1 and CDR2: MGHRA, YSYEKL. The CDR3 loop spans 15 amino acids. V lost 1 base and J lost 6, with 13 bases in between. The DNA for the CDR3 is TGCGCCAGCAGCCAAGTTCCACAGGGAAGTCAGCCCCAGCATTTT. The encoded protein is CASSQVPQGSQPQHF.

This clonotype has a count of ten or more. The chain is built from TRBV20-1 and TRBJ2-3, with 14 nucleotides matching TRBD2. The CDR3 has 15 residues. Trimming took 6 bases from V and 6 from J; bases not matched to a gene: 8. Germline-derived CDR1 and CDR2 are DFQATT and SNEGSKA (reference sequence). DNA for the CDR3: TGCAGTGCAGACGGGGGACTAGCGGGAGCGGATACGCAGTATTTT. Translation gives CSADGGLAGADTQYF.

The rearrangement uses TRBV6-1 and TRBJ2-3; 10 bases align to TRBD2. Germline values: CDR1 MNHNS, CDR2 SASEGT. Germline trimming cut 6 bases from V and 5 bases from J; bases unmatched to any gene: 5. The CDR3 has 14 residues. CDR3 loop: CASRAGGPEDTQYF. Here the CDR3 DNA reads TGTGCCAGCAGAGCGGGAGGGCCAGAAGATACGCAGTATTTT.

This clonotype was observed a few times. The V gene is TRBV18, the J gene TRBJ2-3; perhaps TRBD2 as D (6 bases). V was cut by 5 bases and J by 11 bases, with 20 bases left in between. The CDR3 runs 14 residues. Germline CDR1 reads KGHSH; CDR2 reads LQKENI. CDR3 loop: CASSTAIARGMQYF. CDR3 nucleotide sequence: TGTGCCAGCTCAACGGCCATCGCCCGGGGGATGCAGTATTTT. Based on the CDR3 plus reference TRBV18 and TRBJ2-3, the full variable domain is NAGVMQNPRHLVRRRGQEARLRCSPMKGHSHVYWYRQLPEEGLKFMVYLQKENIIDESGMPKERFSAEFPKEGPSILRIQQVVRGDSAAYFCASSTAIARGMQYFGPGTRLTVL.

A few counts support this clonotype. This chain uses TRBV6-2 or TRBV6-3 with TRBJ1-6; D is undetermined. The germline V and J ends were trimmed by 0 bases and 6 bases, with 6 bases remaining between them. Germline loops: CDR1 MNHEY, CDR2 SVGEGT. The CDR3 runs 14 residues. The CDR3 nucleotides read TGTGCCAGCAGTTACTCCGGCGGTAATTCACCCCTCCACTTT. The encoded protein is CASSYSGGNSPLHF.

The V and J genes are TRBV4-3 and TRBJ2-3; TRBD1 matches 8 bases. V lost 1 base, J lost 5 bases, and 5 bases stayed unmatched. The CDR3 sequence is 15 residues long. CDR1 LGHNA and CDR2 YSLEER come from the germline V gene. The DNA for the CDR3 is TGCGCCAGCAGCCAAGTCGGACAGGGAGGAGATACGCAGTATTTT. Amino acid sequence: CASSQVGQGGDTQYF.